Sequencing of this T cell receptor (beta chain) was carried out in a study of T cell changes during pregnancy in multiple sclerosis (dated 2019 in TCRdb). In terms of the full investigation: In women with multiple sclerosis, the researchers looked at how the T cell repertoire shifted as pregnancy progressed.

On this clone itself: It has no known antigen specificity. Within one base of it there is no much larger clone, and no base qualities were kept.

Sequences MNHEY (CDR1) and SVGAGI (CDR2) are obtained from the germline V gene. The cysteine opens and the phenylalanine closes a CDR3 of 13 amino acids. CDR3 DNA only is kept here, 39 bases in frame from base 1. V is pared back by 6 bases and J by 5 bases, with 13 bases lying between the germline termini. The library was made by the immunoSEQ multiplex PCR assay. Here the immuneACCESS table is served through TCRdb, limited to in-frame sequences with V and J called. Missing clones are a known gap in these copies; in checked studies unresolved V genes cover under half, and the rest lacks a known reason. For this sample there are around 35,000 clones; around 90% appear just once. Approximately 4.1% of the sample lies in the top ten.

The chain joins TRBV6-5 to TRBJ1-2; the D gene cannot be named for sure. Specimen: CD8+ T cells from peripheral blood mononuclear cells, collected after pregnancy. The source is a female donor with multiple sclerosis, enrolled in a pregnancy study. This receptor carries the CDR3 CASRPGLLYGYTF. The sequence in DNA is TGTGCCAGCAGACCGGGTCTTTTATATGGCTACACCTTC.